A selection of T cell receptor beta chains follows, all from one sample in a study of T cell repertoires in aging, cancer and after chemotherapy. TCRdb re-called the multiplex PCR reads through MiXCR, storing one row per CDR3 protein. Of some 8,000 distinct CDR3 sequences in the sample, roughly 34% were seen once. Sequencing was performed on blood. The receptors originated from a human donor in good health. CDR3s include the opening cysteine and the closing phenylalanine or tryptophan. A D gene is named only where the DNA matches it firmly. Not every row has a clone size; where given, it reads once, few, many or a size class.

d_gene	v_gene	j_gene	abundance	CDR3aa	CDR3nt
TRBD1	TRBV27	TRBJ2-7	-	CASSSLPGQGARFEQYF	TGTGCCAGCAGTTCGTTACCGGGACAGGGGGCGCGGTTTGAGCAGTACTTC
-	TRBV6-5	TRBJ1-6	-	CASSLVAVSSYNSPLHF	TGTGCCAGCAGTTTGGTGGCGGTTAGCTCCTATAATTCACCCCTCCACTTT
-	TRBV6-2/TRBV6-3	TRBJ1-5	few	CASSYVRQVYNQPQHF	TGTGCCAGCAGTTACGTCCGACAGGTATACAATCAGCCCCAGCATTTT
-	TRBV29-1	TRBJ2-3	large	CSVGQLTDTQYF	TGCAGCGTTGGGCAGCTCACAGATACGCAGTATTTT
-	TRBV5-6	TRBJ2-7	medium-sized	CASSFQGTHEQYF	TGTGCCAGCAGCTTTCAGGGGACCCACGAGCAGTACTTC
TRBD2	TRBV19	TRBJ2-2	medium-sized	CASSIVRGTGELFF	TGTGCCAGTAGTATAGTGCGGGGGACCGGGGAGCTGTTTTTT
TRBD1	TRBV5-4	TRBJ2-6	-	CASSSGQGFSLMGANVLTF	TGTGCCAGCAGCTCTGGACAGGGGTTTTCACTGATGGGGGCCAACGTCCTGACTTTC
-	TRBV19	TRBJ1-4	-	CASSIYGRVAPNEKLFF	TGTGCCAGTAGTATATACGGCAGGGTGGCTCCTAATGAAAAACTGTTTTTT
-	TRBV15	TRBJ2-3	few	CATSRGGGDSPFTDTQYF	TGTGCCACCAGCAGAGGAGGAGGGGACAGTCCTTTTACAGATACGCAGTATTTT
TRBD1	TRBV6-5	TRBJ2-7	few	CASSYNAGGTYEQYF	TGTGCCAGCAGTTATAATGCAGGGGGCACCTACGAGCAGTACTTC
-	TRBV13	TRBJ1-3	-	CASSLGRRVTASGNTIYF	TGTGCCAGCAGCTTAGGGAGAAGGGTGACAGCCTCTGGAAACACCATATATTTT
TRBD1	TRBV4-2	TRBJ2-5	-	CASSLSTGDQETQYF	TGTGCCAGCAGCCTGTCCACAGGGGATCAAGAGACCCAGTACTTC
-	TRBV4-3	TRBJ2-2	-	CASSQTFPGELFF	TGCGCCAGCAGCCAGACCTTCCCCGGGGAGCTGTTTTTT
-	TRBV5-1	TRBJ1-1	-	CASSSSPGTTEAFF	TGCGCCAGCAGTTCTTCCCCGGGTACCACTGAAGCTTTCTTT
TRBD1	TRBV5-1	TRBJ2-2	few	CASSRGTGDTGELFF	TGCGCCAGCAGCCGGGGGACAGGGGACACCGGGGAGCTGTTTTTT
TRBD2	TRBV7-6	TRBJ2-1	-	CASSSLLLAGGEQFF	TGTGCCAGCAGCTCTTTGCTTCTAGCGGGAGGCGAGCAGTTCTTC
TRBD1	TRBV29-1	TRBJ1-1	-	CSGKGTATNTEAFF	TGCAGCGGAAAAGGGACAGCTACGAACACTGAAGCTTTCTTT
-	TRBV6-1	TRBJ2-2	few	CASTGNMHTGELFF	TGTGCCAGCACAGGGAATATGCACACCGGGGAGCTGTTTTTT